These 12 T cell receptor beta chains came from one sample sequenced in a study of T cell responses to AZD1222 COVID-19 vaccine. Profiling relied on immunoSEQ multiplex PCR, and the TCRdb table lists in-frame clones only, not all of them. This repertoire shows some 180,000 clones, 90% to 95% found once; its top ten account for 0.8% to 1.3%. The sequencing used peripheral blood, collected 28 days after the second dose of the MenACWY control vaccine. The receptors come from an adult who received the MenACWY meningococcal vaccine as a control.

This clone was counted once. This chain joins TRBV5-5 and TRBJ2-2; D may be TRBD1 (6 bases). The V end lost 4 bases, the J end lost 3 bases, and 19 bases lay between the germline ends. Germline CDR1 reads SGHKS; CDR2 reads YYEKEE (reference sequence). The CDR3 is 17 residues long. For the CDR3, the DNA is TGTGCCAGCAGCGCCCCCTCAGGGGCCCGGTACACCGGGGAGCTGTTTTTT. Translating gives CASSAPSGARYTGELFF. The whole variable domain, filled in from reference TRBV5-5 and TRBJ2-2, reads DAGVTQSPTHLIKTRGQQVTLRCSPISGHKSVSWYQQVLGQGPQFIFQYYEKEERGRGNFPDRFSARQFPNYSSELNVNALLLGDSALYLCASSAPSGARYTGELFFGEGSRLTVL.

CDR3: CASRTSGVVDTQYF. The CDR3 DNA reads as TGTGCCAGTAGAACTAGCGGGGTCGTAGATACGCAGTATTTT. The chain joins TRBV19 to TRBJ2-3; 10 bases align to TRBD2. Looked up from germline, CDR1 is LNHDA and CDR2 is SQIVND (reference sequence). Trimming cost V 6 bases and J 5 bases; bases outside gene matches: 5. The CDR3 contains 14 residues.

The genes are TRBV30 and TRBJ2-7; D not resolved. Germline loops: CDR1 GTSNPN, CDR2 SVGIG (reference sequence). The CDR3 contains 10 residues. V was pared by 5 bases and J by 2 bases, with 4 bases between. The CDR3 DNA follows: TGTGCCTGGGGACCCTACGAGCAGTACTTC. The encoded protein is CAWGPYEQYF.

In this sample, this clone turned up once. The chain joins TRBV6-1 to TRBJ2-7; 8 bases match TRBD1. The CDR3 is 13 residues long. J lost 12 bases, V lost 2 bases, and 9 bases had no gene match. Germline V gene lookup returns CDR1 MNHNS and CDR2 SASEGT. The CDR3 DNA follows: TGTGCCAGCAGTGAAACCGACAGGGGAAGTCGGTACTTC. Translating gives CASSETDRGSRYF.

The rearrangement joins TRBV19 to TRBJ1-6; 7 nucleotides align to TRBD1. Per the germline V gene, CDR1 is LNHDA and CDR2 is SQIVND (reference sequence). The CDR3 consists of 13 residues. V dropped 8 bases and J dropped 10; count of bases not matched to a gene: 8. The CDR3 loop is CASAQGVGSPLHF. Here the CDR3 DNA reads TGTGCCAGTGCCCAGGGGGTAGGATCACCCCTCCACTTT.

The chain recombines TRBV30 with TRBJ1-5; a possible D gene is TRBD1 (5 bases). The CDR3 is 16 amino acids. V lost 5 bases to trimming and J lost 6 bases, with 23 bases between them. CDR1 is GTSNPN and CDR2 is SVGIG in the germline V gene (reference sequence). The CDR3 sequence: CAWGPPAGERVQPQHF. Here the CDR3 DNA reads TGTGCCTGGGGACCCCCCGCGGGGGAAAGGGTTCAGCCCCAGCATTTT.

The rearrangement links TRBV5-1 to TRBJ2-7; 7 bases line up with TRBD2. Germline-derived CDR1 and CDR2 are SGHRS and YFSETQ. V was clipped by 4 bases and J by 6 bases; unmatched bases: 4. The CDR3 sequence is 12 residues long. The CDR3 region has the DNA TGCGCCAGCAGCCCGGGGGAGGGCGAGCAGTACTTC. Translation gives CASSPGEGEQYF.

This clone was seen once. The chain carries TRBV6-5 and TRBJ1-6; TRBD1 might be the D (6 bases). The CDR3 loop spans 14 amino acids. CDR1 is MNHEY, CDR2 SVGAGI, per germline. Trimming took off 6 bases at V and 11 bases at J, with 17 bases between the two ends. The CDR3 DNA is TGTGCCAGCAGCAGTGGACAGCAACAACCACCCCTCCACTTT. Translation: CASSSGQQQPPLHF.

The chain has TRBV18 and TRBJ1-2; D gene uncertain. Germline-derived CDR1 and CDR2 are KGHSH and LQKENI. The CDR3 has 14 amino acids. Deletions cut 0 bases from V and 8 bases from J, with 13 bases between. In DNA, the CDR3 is TGTGCCAGCTCACCACCCACCGTTGGGGAGGGCTACACCTTC. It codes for CASSPPTVGEGYTF.

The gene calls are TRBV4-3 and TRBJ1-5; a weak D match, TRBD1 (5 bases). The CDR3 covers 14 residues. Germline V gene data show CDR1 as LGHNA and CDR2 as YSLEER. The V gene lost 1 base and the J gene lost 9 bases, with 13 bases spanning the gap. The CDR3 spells CASSQAHGRGPQHF. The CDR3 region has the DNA TGCGCCAGCAGCCAAGCTCATGGTAGGGGGCCCCAGCATTTT.

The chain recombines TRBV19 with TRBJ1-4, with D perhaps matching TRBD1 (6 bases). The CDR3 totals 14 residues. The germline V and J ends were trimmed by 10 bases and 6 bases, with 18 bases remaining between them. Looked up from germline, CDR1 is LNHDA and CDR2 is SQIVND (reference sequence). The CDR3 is CATRGAGRDEKLFF. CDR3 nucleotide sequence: TGTGCCACGCGGGGGGCAGGCCGGGATGAAAAACTGTTTTTT.

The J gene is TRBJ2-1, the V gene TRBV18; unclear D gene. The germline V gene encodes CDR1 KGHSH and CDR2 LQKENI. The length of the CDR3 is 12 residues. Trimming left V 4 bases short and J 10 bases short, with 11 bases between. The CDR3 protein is CASSLEVGEQFF. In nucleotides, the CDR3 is TGTGCCAGCTCACTAGAAGTGGGGGAGCAGTTCTTC.